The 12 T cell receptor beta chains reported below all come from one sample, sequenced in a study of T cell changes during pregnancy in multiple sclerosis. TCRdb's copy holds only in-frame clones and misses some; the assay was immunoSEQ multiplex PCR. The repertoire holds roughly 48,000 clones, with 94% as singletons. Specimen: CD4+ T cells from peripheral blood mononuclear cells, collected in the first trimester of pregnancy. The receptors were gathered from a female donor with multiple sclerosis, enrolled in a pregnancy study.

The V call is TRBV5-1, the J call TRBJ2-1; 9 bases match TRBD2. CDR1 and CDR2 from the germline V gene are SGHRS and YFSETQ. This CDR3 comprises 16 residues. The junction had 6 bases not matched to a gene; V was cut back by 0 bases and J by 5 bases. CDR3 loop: CASSLAAGGVHNEQFF. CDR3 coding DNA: TGCGCCAGCAGCTTGGCCGCGGGGGGGGTACACAATGAGCAGTTCTTC.

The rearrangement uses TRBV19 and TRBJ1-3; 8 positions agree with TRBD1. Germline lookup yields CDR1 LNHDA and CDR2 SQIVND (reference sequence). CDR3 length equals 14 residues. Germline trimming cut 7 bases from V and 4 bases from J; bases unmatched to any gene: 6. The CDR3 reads CASNRQGTGNTIYF. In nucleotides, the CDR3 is TGTGCCAGTAATCGACAGGGGACCGGAAACACCATATATTTT.

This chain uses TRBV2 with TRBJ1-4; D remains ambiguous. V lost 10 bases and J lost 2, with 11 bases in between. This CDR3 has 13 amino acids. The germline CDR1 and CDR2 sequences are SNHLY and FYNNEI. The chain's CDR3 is CATGRETNEKLFF. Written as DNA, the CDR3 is TGTGCCACTGGCCGGGAGACTAATGAAAAACTGTTTTTT. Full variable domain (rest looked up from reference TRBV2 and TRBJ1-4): EPEVTQTPSHQVTQMGQEVILRCVPISNHLYFYWYRQILGQKVEFLVSFYNNEISEKSEIFDDQFSVERPDGSNFTLKIRSTKLEDSAMYFCATGRETNEKLFFGSGTQLSVL.

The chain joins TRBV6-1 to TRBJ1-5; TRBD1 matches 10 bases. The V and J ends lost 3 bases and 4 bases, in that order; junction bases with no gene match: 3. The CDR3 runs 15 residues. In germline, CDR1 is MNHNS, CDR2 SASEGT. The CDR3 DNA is TGTGCCAGCAGTGACTGGACAGGGGGGAATCAGCCCCAGCATTTT. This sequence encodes CASSDWTGGNQPQHF.

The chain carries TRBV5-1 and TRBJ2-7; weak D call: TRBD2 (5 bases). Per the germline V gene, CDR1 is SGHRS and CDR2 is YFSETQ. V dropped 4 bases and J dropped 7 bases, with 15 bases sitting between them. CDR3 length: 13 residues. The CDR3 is CASSLTLPGEQYF. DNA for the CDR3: TGCGCCAGCAGCCTGACCCTGCCGGGGGAGCAGTACTTC.

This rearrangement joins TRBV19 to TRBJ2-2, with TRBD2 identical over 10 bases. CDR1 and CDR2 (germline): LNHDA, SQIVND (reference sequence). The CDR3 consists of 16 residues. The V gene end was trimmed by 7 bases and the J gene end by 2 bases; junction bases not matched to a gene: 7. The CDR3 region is CASIVAGGANTGELFF. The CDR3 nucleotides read TGTGCCAGTATTGTAGCGGGGGGTGCTAACACCGGGGAGCTGTTTTTT.

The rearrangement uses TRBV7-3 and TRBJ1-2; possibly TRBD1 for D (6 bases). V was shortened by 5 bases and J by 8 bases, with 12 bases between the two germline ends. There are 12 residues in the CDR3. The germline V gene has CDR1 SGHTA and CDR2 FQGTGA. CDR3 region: CASSPTGIGYTF. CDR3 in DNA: TGTGCCAGCAGCCCTACAGGGATCGGCTACACCTTC.

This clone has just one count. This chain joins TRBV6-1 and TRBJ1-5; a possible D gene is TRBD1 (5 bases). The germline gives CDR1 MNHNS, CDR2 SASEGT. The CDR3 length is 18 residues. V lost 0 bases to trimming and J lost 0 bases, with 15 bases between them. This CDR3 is CASSEADSRRYSNQPQHF. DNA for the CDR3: TGTGCCAGCAGTGAAGCAGACAGTAGGCGGTATAGCAATCAGCCCCAGCATTTT.

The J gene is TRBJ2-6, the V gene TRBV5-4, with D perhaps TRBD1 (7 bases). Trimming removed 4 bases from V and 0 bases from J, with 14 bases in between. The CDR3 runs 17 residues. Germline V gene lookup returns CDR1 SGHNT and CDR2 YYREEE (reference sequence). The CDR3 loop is CASSPLQGGSGANVLTF. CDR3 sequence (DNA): TGTGCCAGCAGCCCCCTCCAGGGGGGCTCTGGGGCCAACGTCCTGACTTTC.

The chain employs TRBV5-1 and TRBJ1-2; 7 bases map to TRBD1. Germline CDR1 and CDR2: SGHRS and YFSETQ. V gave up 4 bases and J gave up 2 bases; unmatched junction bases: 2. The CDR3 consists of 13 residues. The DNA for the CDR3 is TGCGCCAGCAGCATACAGGGGAACTATGGCTACACCTTC. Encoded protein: CASSIQGNYGYTF.

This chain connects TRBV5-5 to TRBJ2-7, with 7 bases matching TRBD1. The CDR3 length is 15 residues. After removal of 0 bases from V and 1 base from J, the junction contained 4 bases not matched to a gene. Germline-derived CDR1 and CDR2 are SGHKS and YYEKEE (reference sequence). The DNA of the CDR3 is TGTGCCAGCAGCTTGGGAGGGGGCGGATCCTACGAGCAGTACTTC. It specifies CASSLGGGGSYEQYF.

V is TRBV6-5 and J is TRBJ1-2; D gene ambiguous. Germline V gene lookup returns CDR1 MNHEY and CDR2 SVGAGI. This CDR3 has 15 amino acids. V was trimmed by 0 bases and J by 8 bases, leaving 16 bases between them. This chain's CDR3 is CASSYSHLLQQGYTF. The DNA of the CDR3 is TGTGCCAGCAGTTACTCGCATTTATTACAGCAAGGCTACACCTTC.